This entry describes one TCR beta chain. The antigen this receptor binds is unknown. No much larger clonotype is one base removed from it; base qualities were not supplied. The germline V gene (reference sequence) supplies CDR1 LNHDA and CDR2 SQIVND. The CDR3 numbers 15 residues from cysteine through phenylalanine. The entry retains the CDR3 DNA only, 45 bases that are in frame from base 1. V has 3 bases trimmed and J has 0 bases trimmed; junction bases matching no gene number 2. TCRbeta CDR3 regions were amplified from genomic DNA using the immunoSEQ Assay, a bias-controlled multiplex PCR. The authors' analysis ran thus. Nucleated cell counts per sample were estimated from amplification of reference gene primers within the assay. To quantify the absolute abundance of each unique TCRbeta CDR3 rearrangement, sequence reads were collapsed and filtered. For each sample, productive Simpson clonality was calculated as the square root of Simpson's diversity index across productive rearrangements. TCRdb retrieved this table from immuneACCESS and kept in-frame rearrangements only. Not all clones are present; in checked studies, unresolved V genes account for under half, and no reason is known for the remainder. For V, J and clone size, that table is used; D and trimming come from the DNA. The sample table lists 200,000 to 250,000 clones, more than 75% of them with a count of one. Jointly, the top ten make up more than 10% of the sample.

The sample belongs to a study of blood T cell repertoires in COVID-19 (dated by TCRdb to the early 2020s). General notes on the study: Samples from collaborators originated in the United States, Italy and Spain and spanned both the acute and convalescent phases of COVID-19. The prospective study material was composed of cDNA or gDNA derived from T cells, B-cell-depleted T cells, or PBMCs. Deeply sampled blood TCRbeta repertoires from subjects exposed to, actively infected with, or recovered from COVID-19 were included in the dataset. A freely available public database, intended as a resource for researchers studying the immune response to SARS-CoV-2, is where the repertoires were released. The samples were drawn from two sources: the first 160 participants of the ongoing ImmuneRACE study, and 1,254 subjects contributed by 6 global collaborators. Sample metadata almost always included a de-identified subject ID, COVID-19 status, age in years and sex. Where HLA class I and class II types were available, the types were taken from metadata supplied by the sample provider, not from assay-based typing.

Whole blood was collected in K2EDTA tubes by collaborating institutions according to the institutions' own protocols. For TCRbeta analysis, collaborators shipped samples as frozen whole blood, isolated PBMCs, or DNA extracted from either of those sample types. Results and caveats for the whole study, not just this receptor: How much clinical and demographic metadata was included differed by source and by participant, and the metadata was provided uncurated.

Sequenced input: peripheral blood. The chain links TRBV19 with TRBJ1-1, with 9 central nucleotides matching TRBD1. The source of this sequence is a human donor in a cohort sampled during active COVID-19. CDR3 loop: CASSIRDRVNTEAFF. The DNA reads as follows: TGTGCCAGTAGTATTCGGGACAGGGTGAACACTGAAGCTTTCTTT. This CDR3, with the reference TRBV19 and TRBJ1-1 proteins standing in past its ends, gives the full variable domain DGGITQSPKYLFRKEGQNVTLSCEQNLNHDAMYWYRQDPGQGLRLIYYSQIVNDFQKGDIAEGYSVSREKKESFPLTVTSAQKNPTAFYLCASSIRDRVNTEAFFGQGTRLTVV.